This passage covers 26 T cell receptor beta chains from one sample sequenced in a study of response to subunit inactivated influenza vaccine. Each CDR3 protein gets one entry after TCRdb re-called the RT-PCR reads with MiXCR. The sample includes fewer than 350,000 distinct CDR3 sequences, roughly 22% of them seen just once. The sample here was PBMCs from blood, taken less than 22 months after vaccination. These receptors all stem from a man aged 50 to 69 who received an inactivated influenza vaccine.

CDR3: CASSLRGRPGELFF. CDR3 DNA: TGTGCCAGCAGCTTACGTGGCAGACCCGGGGAGCTGTTTTTT. V gene TRBV7-8 combines with J gene TRBJ2-2, with unresolved D. CDR1 is SGHVS, CDR2 FQNEAQ, per germline. This CDR3 is 14 amino acids long. Trimming pared 2 bases from V and 6 bases from J, leaving 10 bases between.

This clonotype was seen only a few times. The CDR3 is CASSLIASYNEQFF. The CDR3 DNA sequence: TGTGCCAGCAGCTTAATAGCGAGTTACAATGAGCAGTTCTTC. The genes are TRBV7-3 and TRBJ2-1, with a possible D match to TRBD2 (5 bases). V lost 1 base and J 4 bases, leaving 8 bases between the germline ends. Germline loops: CDR1 SGHTA, CDR2 FQGTGA. The CDR3 runs to 14 residues.

For this clonotype: At one end the junction does not follow the germline gene, possibly because of a read error. This chain joins TRBV4-3 and TRBJ1-6; weak D call: TRBD1 (6 bases). From germline, CDR1 is LGHNA and CDR2 YSLEER. The CDR3 runs to 14 residues. This CDR3 reads CASNQEQGNSPLHF. CDR3 sequence (DNA): TGCGCCAGCAACCAAGAACAGGGAAATTCACCCCTCCACTTT.

CDR3 sequence reads: CASSTAFPGTVNYGYTF. In DNA form, the CDR3 reads TGTGCCAGCAGCACAGCGTTCCCCGGGACAGTGAACTATGGCTACACCTTC. This chain joins TRBV11-2 and TRBJ1-2, with TRBD1 identical over 7 bases. CDR1 is SGHAT and CDR2 is FQNNGV in the germline V gene. Trimming took 5 bases from V and 2 from J; bases not matched to a gene: 14. The CDR3 has 17 residues.

This clonotype has just a few counts. The rearrangement joins TRBV6-2 or TRBV6-3 to TRBJ2-1; no firm D call. The CDR3 has 11 residues. Trimming removed 5 bases at V and 9 bases at J, with 8 bases between. The germline V gene encodes CDR1 MNHEY and CDR2 SVGEGT. CDR3 protein: CASSQVSEQFF. CDR3 DNA: TGTGCCAGCAGTCAAGTCTCTGAGCAGTTCTTC.

This chain connects TRBV20-1 to TRBJ2-1, with 9 bases that match TRBD2. The germline gives CDR1 DFQATT, CDR2 SNEGSKA (reference sequence). V was clipped by 3 bases and J by 4 bases; unmatched bases: 10. This CDR3 has 16 residues. The CDR3 DNA sequence: TGCAGTGCTAGGGTAGTCGCGGGAGGGGGGTACAATGAGCAGTTCTTC. Its translation: CSARVVAGGGYNEQFF.

The table lists this clonotype with a few counts. The chain combines TRBV9 with TRBJ2-2, with 7 bases lining up with TRBD1. Germline V gene sequence: CDR1 SGDLS, CDR2 YYNGEE. Germline trimming cut 4 bases from V and 3 bases from J; bases unmatched to any gene: 9. CDR3 length: 16 amino acids. CDR3 coding DNA: TGTGCCAGCAGCCCCCACGGACAGGAATACACCGGGGAGCTGTTTTTT. Its translation is CASSPHGQEYTGELFF.

This clonotype has a handful of counts. The chain uses TRBV5-4 and TRBJ2-1; 8 nucleotides match TRBD2. Germline V lookup: CDR1 SGHNT, CDR2 YYREEE (reference sequence). The CDR3 runs to 15 residues. Trimming took 4 bases from V and 8 from J; bases not matched to a gene: 11. The CDR3 spells CASSLSAGAFDEQFF. DNA of the CDR3: TGTGCCAGCAGCCTTTCAGCGGGGGCCTTCGATGAGCAGTTCTTC.

There are many counts of this clonotype. This sequence joins TRBV4-3 and TRBJ2-1, with 7 bases fitting TRBD2. CDR3 length equals 17 residues. Germline V gives CDR1 LGHNA, CDR2 YSLEER. After removal of 0 bases from V and 2 bases from J, the junction contained 7 bases not matched to a gene. The CDR3 sequence: CASSQDGGGGAYNEQFF. CDR3 bases: TGCGCCAGCAGCCAAGATGGGGGGGGGGGAGCCTACAATGAGCAGTTCTTC.

This sequence joins TRBV4-2 and TRBJ2-7; unclear D gene. V was cut by 0 bases and J by 1 base, with 10 bases left in between. This CDR3 has 15 amino acids. Germline lookup yields CDR1 LGHNA and CDR2 YNFKEQ. The CDR3 reads CASSQEWVPSYEQYF. The CDR3 coding sequence is TGTGCCAGCAGCCAAGAATGGGTGCCGTCCTACGAGCAGTACTTC.

The sample holds a few counts of this clonotype. The chain is built from TRBV7-2 and TRBJ2-5; 7 bases line up with TRBD2. CDR1 is SGHTA, CDR2 FQGNSA, per germline. The CDR3 has 17 residues. V trimming: 1 base; J trimming: 1 base; junction bases outside the gene matches: 9. The CDR3 DNA is TGTGCCAGCAGCTTAGTGCCGAGCGGGGCTTCCCAAGAGACCCAGTACTTC. Translated, it gives CASSLVPSGASQETQYF. Full variable domain (remainder filled in from reference TRBV7-2 and TRBJ2-5): GAGVSQSPSNKVTEKGKDVELRCDPISGHTALYWYRQSLGQGLEFLIYFQGNSAPDKSGLPSDRFSAERTGGSVSTLTIQRTQQEDSAVYLCASSLVPSGASQETQYFGPGTRLLVL.

The chain combines TRBV3-1 with TRBJ2-2; tentative D call: TRBD1 (6 bases). V lost 4 bases and J 4 bases, leaving 10 bases between the germline ends. CDR3 length: 14 residues. Germline CDR1 and CDR2: LGHDT and YNNKEL (reference sequence). As DNA, the CDR3 is TGTGCCAGCAGCCCAGGGGTTGTCACCGGGGAGCTGTTTTTT. Translated, it gives CASSPGVVTGELFF. The complete variable domain, with remaining parts taken from reference TRBV3-1 and TRBJ2-2, reads DTAVSQTPKYLVTQMGNDKSIKCEQNLGHDTMYWYKQDSKKFLKIMFSYNNKELIINETVPNRFSPKSPDKAHLNLHINSLELGDSAVYFCASSPGVVTGELFFGEGSRLTVL.

This clonotype was detected only a few times. The chain combines TRBV30 with TRBJ1-2; D unresolved. The CDR3 is made up of 8 amino acids. Germline V gives CDR1 GTSNPN, CDR2 SVGIG (reference sequence). The CDR3 region has the DNA TGTTCGGCCTGGGGCTACACCTTC. Its protein product is CSAWGYTF.

The J gene is TRBJ2-7, the V gene TRBV20-1, with TRBD1 matching 7 bases. Germline-derived CDR1 and CDR2 are DFQATT and SNEGSKA (reference sequence). The CDR3 is 15 residues long. V lost 0 bases and J lost 5; bases outside the gene matches: 10. The CDR3: CSAREGRTGLNEQYF. The CDR3 DNA reads as TGCAGTGCTAGAGAAGGACGGACAGGTCTTAACGAGCAGTACTTC.

The genes are TRBV6-1 and TRBJ1-4; D is undetermined. Germline CDR1 reads MNHNS; CDR2 reads SASEGT. V lost 6 bases and J 0 bases, leaving 8 bases between the germline ends. This CDR3 has 14 residues. CDR3 region: CASSRTTTNEKLFF. CDR3 in DNA: TGTGCCAGCAGCCGAACGACAACTAATGAAAAACTGTTTTTT.

The chain combines TRBV14 with TRBJ2-7, with a weak D call TRBD2 (5 bases). The V end lost 4 bases, the J end lost 3 bases, and 19 bases lay between the germline ends. Per the germline V gene, CDR1 is SGHDN and CDR2 is FVKESK. The CDR3 totals 16 residues. DNA of the CDR3: TGTGCCAGCAGCCCAAGGACTGGGCAGTGGGACTACGAGCAGTACTTC. Protein product: CASSPRTGQWDYEQYF.

The genes are TRBV29-1 and TRBJ2-1, with 7 bases matching TRBD1. The CDR3 is made up of 15 amino acids. V trimming: 3 bases; J trimming: 2 bases; junction bases outside the gene matches: 7. In germline, CDR1 is SQVTM, CDR2 ANQGSEA. CDR3 amino acids: CSVDPTQGTYNEQFF. The CDR3 DNA follows: TGCAGCGTTGACCCCACACAGGGGACCTACAATGAGCAGTTCTTC.

This clonotype was detected a few times. The chain combines TRBV20-1 with TRBJ2-7, with D perhaps matching TRBD1 (6 bases). In germline, CDR1 is DFQATT, CDR2 SNEGSKA (reference sequence). V lost 5 bases and J 3 bases, leaving 11 bases between the germline ends. The CDR3 sequence is 12 residues long. CDR3 residues: CSAYRDLYEQYF. For the CDR3, the DNA is TGCAGTGCTTACAGGGACCTCTACGAGCAGTACTTC.

The chain couples TRBV18 to TRBJ2-1, with D possibly TRBD1 on 6 matching bases. Trimming cost V 6 bases and J 6 bases, with 15 bases left between them. Germline loops: CDR1 KGHSH, CDR2 LQKENI. The CDR3 extends over 14 amino acids. The CDR3 region has the DNA TGTGCCAGCTCCCGTCTACAGGGTTTCAATGAGCAGTTCTTC. Its protein product is CASSRLQGFNEQFF.

This chain uses TRBV21-1 with TRBJ2-5; TRBD1, the D gene given by the table, was not confirmed from the DNA. TRBV21-1 is designated a pseudogene. The CDR3 is 13 residues long. CDR3: CASGAGQQETQYF. The CDR3 nucleotides read TGTGCCAGCGGTGCGGGACAGCAAGAGACCCAGTACTTC.

The chain recombines TRBV5-5 with TRBJ2-7; D possibly corresponds to TRBD2 (5 bases). The CDR3 contains 13 residues. Germline CDR1 and CDR2: SGHKS and YYEKEE (reference sequence). V was pared by 5 bases and J by 4 bases, with 13 bases between. The CDR3, as DNA: TGTGCCAGCAGGGGAGTTGGGCCTTACGAGCAGTACTTC. Amino acids: CASRGVGPYEQYF.

This clonotype appeared a few times. This chain uses TRBV11-3 with TRBJ2-1; D gene unclear. The germline CDR1 and CDR2 sequences are SGHNT and YENEEA. V dropped 5 bases and J dropped 6 bases, with 17 bases sitting between them. This CDR3 is 15 amino acids long. This CDR3 is CASSQSQVSRNEQFF. The CDR3 DNA reads TGTGCCAGCAGCCAATCGCAGGTTTCCCGCAATGAGCAGTTCTTC.

This clonotype has a handful of counts. The CDR3 loop is CSIYRADTQYF. Written as DNA, the CDR3 is TGCAGCATCTACAGAGCAGATACGCAGTATTTT. The chain has TRBV29-1 and TRBJ2-3; D is uncertain. This CDR3 region has 11 residues. Trimming removed 8 bases from V and 4 bases from J, with 10 bases in between. From germline, CDR1 is SQVTM and CDR2 ANQGSEA.

This clonotype was observed a handful of times. V is TRBV18 and J is TRBJ1-4; maybe TRBD1 (5 bases). The CDR3 contains 13 residues. Per the germline V gene, CDR1 is KGHSH and CDR2 is LQKENI. The V end lost 3 bases, the J end lost 10 bases, and 12 bases lay between the germline ends. The CDR3 is CASSPAGLSKLFF. For the CDR3, the DNA is TGTGCCAGCTCACCCGCGGGACTCTCAAAACTGTTTTTT.

This clonotype has just a few counts. This sequence joins TRBV5-1 and TRBJ2-1; no clear D. Per germline, CDR1 SGHRS and CDR2 YFSETQ. There are 14 residues in the CDR3. Trimming took off 0 bases at V and 6 bases at J, with 10 bases between the two ends. The CDR3 here is CASSLAGPSNEQFF. In DNA form, the CDR3 reads TGCGCCAGCAGCTTGGCCGGGCCTAGCAATGAGCAGTTCTTC.

In this sample, this clonotype turned up a few times. The chain is built from TRBV18 and TRBJ1-3; D may be TRBD1 (5 bases). V lost 3 bases and J 0 bases, leaving 12 bases between the germline ends. This CDR3 spans 16 amino acids. Germline V gene sequence: CDR1 KGHSH, CDR2 LQKENI. The CDR3 sequence is CASSPLGTVSGNTIYF. CDR3 sequence (DNA): TGTGCCAGCTCACCTCTCGGGACCGTCTCTGGAAACACCATATATTTT.